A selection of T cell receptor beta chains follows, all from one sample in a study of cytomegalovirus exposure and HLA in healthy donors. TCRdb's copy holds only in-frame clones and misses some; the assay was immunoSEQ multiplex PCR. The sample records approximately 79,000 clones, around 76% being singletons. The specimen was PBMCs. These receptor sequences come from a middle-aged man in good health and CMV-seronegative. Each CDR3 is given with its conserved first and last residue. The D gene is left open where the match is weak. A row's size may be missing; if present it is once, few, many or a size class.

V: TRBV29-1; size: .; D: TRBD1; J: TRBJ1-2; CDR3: CSVGPGQGLNGYTF; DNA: TGCAGCGTTGGACCGGGACAGGGCCTCAATGGCTACACCTTC
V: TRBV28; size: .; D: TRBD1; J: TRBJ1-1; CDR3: CASRWGQPNTEAFF; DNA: TGTGCCAGCAGATGGGGACAGCCGAACACTGAAGCTTTCTTT
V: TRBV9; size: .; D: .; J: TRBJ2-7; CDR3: CAIDKLYEQYF; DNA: TGTGCCATCGATAAACTCTACGAGCAGTACTTC
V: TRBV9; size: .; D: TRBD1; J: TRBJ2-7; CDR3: CASSRQGPSYEQYF; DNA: TGTGCCAGCAGCAGACAGGGGCCGTCCTACGAGCAGTACTTC
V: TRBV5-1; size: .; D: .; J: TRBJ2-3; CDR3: CASSRGEPTDTQYF; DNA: TGCGCCAGCAGCCGAGGCGAACCCACAGATACGCAGTATTTT
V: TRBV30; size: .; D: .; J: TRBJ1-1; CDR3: CAWQGSNAFF; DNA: TGTGCCTGGCAAGGGAGTAACGCTTTCTTT
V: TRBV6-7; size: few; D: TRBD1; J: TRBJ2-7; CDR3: CASSCDGTGTSYEQYF; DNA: TGTGCCAGCAGTTGCGACGGGACAGGAACATCCTACGAGCAGTACTTC
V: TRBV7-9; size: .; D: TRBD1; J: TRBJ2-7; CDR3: CASSQDRGPSYEQYF; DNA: TGTGCCAGCAGCCAAGACAGGGGGCCCTCCTACGAGCAGTACTTC
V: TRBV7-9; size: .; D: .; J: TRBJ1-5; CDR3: CASSLDGRGSSPQHF; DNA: TGTGCCAGCAGCTTAGATGGGAGGGGAAGTAGCCCCCAGCATTTT
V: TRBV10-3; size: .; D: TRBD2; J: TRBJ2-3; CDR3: CAIGGLAHTDTQYF; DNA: TGTGCCATCGGCGGACTAGCACACACAGATACGCAGTATTTT
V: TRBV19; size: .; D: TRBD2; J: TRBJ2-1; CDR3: CASSPARLANEQFF; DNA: TGTGCCAGTAGTCCAGCCAGACTAGCCAATGAGCAGTTCTTC
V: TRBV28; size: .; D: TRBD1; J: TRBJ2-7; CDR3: CASSFKGQGFSSYEQYF; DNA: TGTGCCAGCAGTTTCAAGGGACAGGGATTCAGCTCCTACGAGCAGTACTTC
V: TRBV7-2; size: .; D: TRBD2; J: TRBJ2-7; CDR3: CASSLGGSKYEQYF; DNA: TGTGCCAGCAGCTTAGGCGGGAGTAAGTACGAGCAGTACTTC
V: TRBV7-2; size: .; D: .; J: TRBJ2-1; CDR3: CASSLGQGSGEQFF; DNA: TGTGCCAGCAGCTTAGGCCAGGGGTCGGGTGAGCAGTTCTTC
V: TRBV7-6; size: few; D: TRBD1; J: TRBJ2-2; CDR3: CASSHARGQGVTGELFF; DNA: TGTGCCAGCAGTCATGCCCGGGGACAGGGTGTTACCGGGGAGCTGTTTTTT